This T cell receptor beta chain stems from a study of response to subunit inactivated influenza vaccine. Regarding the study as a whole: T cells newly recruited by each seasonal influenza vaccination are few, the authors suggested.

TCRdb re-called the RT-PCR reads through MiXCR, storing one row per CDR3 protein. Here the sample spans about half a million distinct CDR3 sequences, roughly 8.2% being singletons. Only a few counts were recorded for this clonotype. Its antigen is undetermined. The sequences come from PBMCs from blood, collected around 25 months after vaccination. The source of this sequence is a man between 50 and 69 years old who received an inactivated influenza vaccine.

The CDR3 DNA is TGCGCCAGCAGCCAAGATCTAGCGGCCAAATTCACAGATACGCAGTATTTT. Encoded protein: CASSQDLAAKFTDTQYF. V gene TRBV4-1 combines with J gene TRBJ2-3, with 7 nucleotides matching TRBD2. Looked up from germline, CDR1 is MGHRA and CDR2 is YSYEKL. Trimming cost V 0 bases and J 2 bases; bases outside gene matches: 8. This CDR3 has 17 amino acids.